The rows below give T cell receptor beta chains drawn from one sample of a study of shared clonotypes between healthy human individuals. Repertoires were generated with immunoSEQ multiplex PCR, while TCRdb's copy carries only in-frame clones and drops some. The table includes approximately 500,000 clones, roughly 80% detected once. The specimen sequenced was PBMCs. Receptors originate from a middle-aged woman in good health. Some clones in this sample may be carry-over from other donors' samples. CDR3s include the opening cysteine and the closing phenylalanine or tryptophan. The order of the fields is D gene, J gene, V gene, clone size, CDR3 DNA, CDR3 protein. The D gene is left open where the match is weak. Size is omitted from some rows. Given values are once, few, many or a class for expanded clones.

>TRBD1|TRBJ1-1|TRBV6-5|.
TGTGCCAGCGGGTACAGGGGCACTGAAGCTTTCTTT
CASGYRGTEAFF
>.|TRBJ2-6|TRBV28|once
TGTGCCAGCAGTGGGACACCCCGGTCTGGGGCCAACGTCCTGACTTTC
CASSGTPRSGANVLTF
>TRBD1|TRBJ1-4|TRBV29-1|.
TGCAGCGTTGAAACGGACAGGGGGCGTGAAAAACTGTTTTTT
CSVETDRGREKLFF
>.|TRBJ2-1|TRBV9|.
TGTGCCAGCAGCATGATACAGGGTTCGGATGAGCAGTTCTTC
CASSMIQGSDEQFF
>TRBD1|TRBJ1-5|TRBV6-6|.
TGTGCCAGCAGCAGACAGGGAACTCAGCCCCAGCATTTT
CASSRQGTQPQHF
>TRBD2|TRBJ2-1|TRBV28|.
TGTGCCAGCAGCGCCGGGACTAGCGGGTTCGGTGAGCAGTTCTTC
CASSAGTSGFGEQFF
>.|TRBJ1-4|TRBV5-1|.
TGCGCCAGCAGCTTCCATGGCGGGAATGAAAAACTGTTTTTT
CASSFHGGNEKLFF
>TRBD1|TRBJ1-5|TRBV2|.
TGTGCCAGCAACCGGGACAGGGGAGGTCAGCCCCAGCATTTT
CASNRDRGGQPQHF
>.|TRBJ1-3|TRBV6-1|.
TGTGCCAGCAGCGATCCGAGCTCTGGAAACACCATATATTTT
CASSDPSSGNTIYF
>.|TRBJ2-7|TRBV5-1|.
TGCGCCAGCAGCCCCCCCCGGGGGATCTCCTACGAGCAGTACTTC
CASSPPRGISYEQYF
>TRBD1|TRBJ2-6|TRBV6-5|many
TGTGCCAGCAGGGTCAGGGGGTCTGGGGCCAACGTCCTGACTTTC
CASRVRGSGANVLTF
>.|TRBJ1-2|TRBV9|.
TGTGCCAGCAGCGTAGGACAGAACTATGGCTACACCTTC
CASSVGQNYGYTF
>.|TRBJ2-1|TRBV5-6|.
TGTGCCAGCAGCTTGCGGCAGGGGGGAAATGAGCAGTTCTTC
CASSLRQGGNEQFF
>TRBD2|TRBJ2-1|TRBV29-1|.
TGCAGCGTTGAAGATCTCGGGGTAGCGGGACCTTATGAGCAGTTCTTC
CSVEDLGVAGPYEQFF
>.|TRBJ1-1|TRBV5-4|many
TGTGCCAGCAGCTTGTCGGTCGGGGACACTGAAGCTTTCTTT
CASSLSVGDTEAFF
>.|TRBJ2-1|TRBV18|.
TGTGCCAGCTCACCACCTTCCGGATACAATGAGCAGTTCTTC
CASSPPSGYNEQFF
>TRBD1|TRBJ1-1|TRBV19|.
TGTGCCAGTAGTACGACAGGGGACTTCCTGAACACTGAAGCTTTCTTT
CASSTTGDFLNTEAFF
>.|TRBJ2-5|TRBV7-9|.
TGTGCCAGCAGCTTTCTAGGCGGCGGTCAAGAGACCCAGTACTTC
CASSFLGGGQETQYF
>.|TRBJ1-2|TRBV28|.
TGTGCCAGCAGTCGAGCCAGAAACCTTGGCTACACCTTC
CASSRARNLGYTF
>TRBD2|TRBJ2-5|TRBV11-2|few
TGTGCCAGCAGCGATCCGGGGGGAGGGGAGACCCAGTACTTC
CASSDPGGGETQYF
>TRBD1|TRBJ1-2|TRBV19|.
TGTGCCAGTAGGAGAACCGGGACAGGAGGGGATGGCTACACCTTC
CASRRTGTGGDGYTF
>.|TRBJ1-1|TRBV7-9|.
TGTGCCAGCAGCTTTAATATGAACACTGAAGCTTTCTTT
CASSFNMNTEAFF
>.|TRBJ1-2|TRBV5-1|.
TGCGCCAGCAGCGCGGACACCCAGTTCCGGAGCTACACCTTC
CASSADTQFRSYTF
>.|TRBJ1-2|TRBV5-1|.
TGCGCCAGCAGCTTGGCCGGGACAACAGGAGGGGTTGGCTACACCTTC
CASSLAGTTGGVGYTF
>.|TRBJ1-1|TRBV30|.
TGTGCCTGGACCGTTGGCAGGGGAAGAAACACTGAAGCTTTCTTT
CAWTVGRGRNTEAFF
>TRBD1|TRBJ1-2|TRBV6-5|.
TGTGCCAGTGTCGGACAGGGTCTAAATGGCTACACCTTC
CASVGQGLNGYTF
>TRBD2|TRBJ2-5|TRBV30|.
TGTGCCTCCGAAGGAGGGGAGGGCCGGAGGGAGACCCAGTACTTC
CASEGGEGRRETQYF
>.|TRBJ1-5|TRBV11-2|few
TGTGCCAGCAGCTCCCCAGTAAGCAATCAGCCCCAGCATTTT
CASSSPVSNQPQHF
>.|TRBJ2-3|TRBV29-1|.
TGCAGCGTTGAAGAGGCTCTCGTCCCTAGCACAGATACGCAGTATTTT
CSVEEALVPSTDTQYF
>TRBD2|TRBJ2-7|TRBV7-2|.
TGTGCCAGCAGCAATCAAATGGGAGGGCCAAACGAGCAGTACTTC
CASSNQMGGPNEQYF
>TRBD1|TRBJ1-5|TRBV18|few
TGTGCCAGCTCGCAAGGGACAGGGAGCAATCAGCCCCAGCATTTT
CASSQGTGSNQPQHF
>TRBD1|TRBJ2-7|TRBV5-1|.
TGCGCCAGCAGACCACAGGGGGCTTCCTACGAGCAGTACTTC
CASRPQGASYEQYF
>TRBD2|TRBJ2-1|TRBV9|.
TGTGCCAGCAGCCCGAGGCGGGAGCTAGCGGGAGCCGAGCAGTTCTTC
CASSPRRELAGAEQFF
>TRBD1|TRBJ1-5|TRBV19|once
TGTGCCAGTAGGCTTACAGGGGGCGGTCATCAGCCCCAGCATTTT
CASRLTGGGHQPQHF
>.|TRBJ2-3|TRBV10-1|.
TGCGCCAGCAGTGAGACAGATACGCAGTATTTT
CASSETDTQYF
>TRBD1|TRBJ1-2|TRBV11-3|few
TGTGCCAGCAGCCAAGGACAGGGGGAAGGCTACACCTTC
CASSQGQGEGYTF
>TRBD2|TRBJ2-7|TRBV7-2|.
TGTGCCAGCAGCGTGGATAGCGGGAGGGCCCTCTACGAGCAGTACTTC
CASSVDSGRALYEQYF
>TRBD2|TRBJ2-1|TRBV10-3|.
TGTGCCACGGCCCCCAGCGGGAGGGACAATGAGCAGTTCTTC
CATAPSGRDNEQFF
>.|TRBJ2-1|TRBV29-1|.
TGCAGCGTTGGTCCCGGCGACAATGAGCAGTTCTTC
CSVGPGDNEQFF